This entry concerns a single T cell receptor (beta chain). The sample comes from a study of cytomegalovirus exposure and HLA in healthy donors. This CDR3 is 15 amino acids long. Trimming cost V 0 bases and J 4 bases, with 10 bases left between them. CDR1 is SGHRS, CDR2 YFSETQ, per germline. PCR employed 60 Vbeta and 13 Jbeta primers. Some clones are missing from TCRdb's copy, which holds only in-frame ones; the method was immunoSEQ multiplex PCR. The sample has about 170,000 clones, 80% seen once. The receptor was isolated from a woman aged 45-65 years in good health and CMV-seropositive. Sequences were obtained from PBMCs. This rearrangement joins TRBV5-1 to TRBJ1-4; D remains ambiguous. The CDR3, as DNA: TGCGCCAGCAGCTTGGCGCCCGGGGTTAATGAAAAACTGTTTTTT. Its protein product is CASSLAPGVNEKLFF.